The 10 T cell receptor beta chains below were found in one sample sequenced in a study of blood T cell repertoires in COVID-19. Profiling relied on immunoSEQ multiplex PCR, and the TCRdb table lists in-frame clones only, not all of them. The sample contains under 450,000 clones, approximately 77% of which appear only once. The specimen sequenced was peripheral blood. The receptors derive from a human donor with acute or convalescent COVID-19. The donor label of this sample is uncertain.

The sample holds a few counts of this clone. The sample has other DNA sequences that encode this CDR3 too. The gene calls are TRBV5-4 and TRBJ2-7; TRBD2 matches 12 bases. V trimming: 0 bases; J trimming: 4 bases; junction bases outside the gene matches: 2. From germline, CDR1 is SGHNT and CDR2 YYREEE (reference sequence). The CDR3 length is 15 residues. The DNA for the CDR3 is TGTGCCAGCAGCTTGGGACTAGCGGGAGAGTACGAGCAGTACTTC. Translating it yields CASSLGLAGEYEQYF.

The chain links TRBV6-6 to TRBJ1-5; D is undetermined. This CDR3 spans 14 amino acids. The V end lost 2 bases, the J end lost 6 bases, and 11 bases lay between the germline ends. The germline V gene encodes CDR1 MNHNY and CDR2 SVGAGI (reference sequence). CDR3 in amino acids: CASSYAHAGQPQHF. In DNA, the CDR3 is TGTGCCAGCAGTTACGCACACGCAGGTCAGCCCCAGCATTTT.

This clone has a single count. The chain links TRBV10-3 to TRBJ1-1; 7 bases match TRBD1. This CDR3 contains 13 residues. CDR1 and CDR2 from the germline V gene are ENHRY and SYGVKD. V dropped 5 bases and J dropped 1; count of bases not matched to a gene: 1. The DNA of the CDR3 is TGTGCCATCAGTCGGGACAGGAACACTGAAGCTTTCTTT. Residues: CAISRDRNTEAFF.

The chain uses TRBV6-5 and TRBJ1-6; TRBD1 might be the D (5 bases). Trimming left V 8 bases short and J 13 bases short, with 15 bases between. There are 12 residues in the CDR3. Germline V gene data show CDR1 as MNHEY and CDR2 as SVGAGI. CDR3: CASCQEGVPLHF. Written as DNA, the CDR3 is TGTGCCAGCTGTCAGGAAGGGGTCCCCCTCCACTTT.

This clone was recorded once. The gene calls are TRBV6-5 and TRBJ1-1; D may be TRBD1 (6 bases). The germline gives CDR1 MNHEY, CDR2 SVGAGI. The V gene lost 8 bases and the J gene lost 0 bases, with 16 bases spanning the gap. CDR3 size: 15 residues. In DNA, the CDR3 is TGTGCCAGCGCCCTAAGTCAGGGGATGAACACTGAAGCTTTCTTT. Its protein product is CASALSQGMNTEAFF.

With respect to this clone: The sample carries other DNA sequences with the same CDR3. The chain combines TRBV2 with TRBJ1-1; D is possibly TRBD1 (6 bases). This CDR3 spans 13 amino acids. Germline-derived CDR1 and CDR2 are SNHLY and FYNNEI. V lost 6 bases, J lost 1 base, and 9 bases lay in between. The CDR3, as DNA: TGTGCCAGCAGCCTGACAGGGAACACTGAAGCTTTCTTT. Amino acid sequence: CASSLTGNTEAFF.

This chain joins TRBV20-1 and TRBJ2-3; unclear D gene. This CDR3 is 11 amino acids long. Germline-derived CDR1 and CDR2 are DFQATT and SNEGSKA (reference sequence). With 1 base removed from V and 5 bases from J, the gap between germline ends came to 4 bases. The CDR3 loop is CSARVIDTQYF. The DNA for the CDR3 is TGCAGTGCTAGAGTAATAGATACGCAGTATTTT.

V usage is TRBV2 and J usage is TRBJ1-1; a possible D gene is TRBD1 (6 bases). Germline assignment: CDR1 SNHLY and CDR2 FYNNEI. The ends were cut back, 0 bases at V and 0 bases at J, with 11 bases in the middle. The CDR3 totals 16 residues. This CDR3 is CASSEAGRGMNTEAFF. In DNA form, the CDR3 reads TGTGCCAGCAGTGAAGCAGGCAGGGGAATGAACACTGAAGCTTTCTTT.

The table lists this clone with a few counts. The chain recombines TRBV5-1 with TRBJ1-6; D perhaps matches TRBD1 (5 bases). Germline V CDR1 and CDR2: SGHRS, YFSETQ. The CDR3 has 17 amino acids. Trimming left V 0 bases short and J 7 bases short, with 17 bases between. This CDR3 reads CASSLEPGRASNSPLHF. In DNA form, the CDR3 reads TGCGCCAGCAGCTTGGAGCCCGGCAGGGCCTCAAATTCACCCCTCCACTTT.

This clone occurred once. The J gene is TRBJ1-1, the V gene TRBV29-1, with D perhaps matching TRBD1 (6 bases). V was trimmed by 1 base and J by 10 bases, leaving 25 bases between them. There are 16 residues in the CDR3. CDR1 is SQVTM and CDR2 is ANQGSEA in the germline V gene. The CDR3 sequence is CSVEVFRGVRGQGAFF. CDR3 DNA sequence: TGCAGCGTTGAAGTATTCCGAGGGGTCAGGGGACAAGGAGCTTTCTTT.